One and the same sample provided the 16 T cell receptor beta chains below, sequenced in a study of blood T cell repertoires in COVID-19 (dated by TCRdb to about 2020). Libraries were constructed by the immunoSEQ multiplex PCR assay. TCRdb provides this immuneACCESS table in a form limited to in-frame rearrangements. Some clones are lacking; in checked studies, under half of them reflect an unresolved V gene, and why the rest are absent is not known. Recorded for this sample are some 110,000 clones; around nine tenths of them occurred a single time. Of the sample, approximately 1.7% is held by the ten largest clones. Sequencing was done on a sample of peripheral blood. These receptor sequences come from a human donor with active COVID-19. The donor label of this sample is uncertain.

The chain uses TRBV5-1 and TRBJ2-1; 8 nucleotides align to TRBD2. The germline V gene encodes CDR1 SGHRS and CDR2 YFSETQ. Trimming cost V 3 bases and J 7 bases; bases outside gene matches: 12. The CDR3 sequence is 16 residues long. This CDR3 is CASSSMNGGVLNEQFF. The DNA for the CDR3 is TGCGCCAGCAGCTCCATGAACGGGGGGGTCTTGAATGAGCAGTTCTTC.

The CDR3 DNA sequence: TGTGCCAGCAGCTTAGATAACTACAACAATGAGCAGTTCTTC. Translation: CASSLDNYNNEQFF. The rearrangement joins TRBV11-2 to TRBJ2-1; no clear D. V gave up 0 bases and J gave up 5 bases, with 8 bases separating them. Germline assignment: CDR1 SGHAT and CDR2 FQNNGV. The CDR3 extends over 14 amino acids. Full variable domain (outside the CDR3, taken from reference TRBV11-2 and TRBJ2-1): EAGVAQSPRYKIIEKRQSVAFWCNPISGHATLYWYQQILGQGPKLLIQFQNNGVVDDSQLPKDRFSAERLKGVDSTLKIQPAKLEDSAVYLCASSLDNYNNEQFFGPGTRLTVL.

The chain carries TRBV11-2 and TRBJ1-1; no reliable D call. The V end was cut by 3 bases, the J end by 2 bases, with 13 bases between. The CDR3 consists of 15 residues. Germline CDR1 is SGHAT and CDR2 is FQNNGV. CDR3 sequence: CASSFATTINTEAFF. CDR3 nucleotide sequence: TGTGCCAGCAGCTTTGCTACCACGATAAACACTGAAGCTTTCTTT.

The CDR3 DNA reads TGTGCCAGCAGAATAACAGGGGCCTCTGAAGCTTTCTTT. It yields the protein CASRITGASEAFF. The chain recombines TRBV12-3 or TRBV12-4 with TRBJ1-1; TRBD1 aligns across 7 bases. The CDR3 extends over 13 amino acids. V shed 6 bases and J 6 bases; nucleotides not matched to a gene: 7.

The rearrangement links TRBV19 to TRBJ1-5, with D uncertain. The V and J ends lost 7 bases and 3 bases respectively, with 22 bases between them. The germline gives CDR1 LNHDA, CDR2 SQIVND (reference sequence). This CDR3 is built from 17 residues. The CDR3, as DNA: TGTGCCAGTAAGGCAGACTCCGTCCTTTTTACCAATCAGCCCCAGCATTTT. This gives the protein CASKADSVLFTNQPQHF.

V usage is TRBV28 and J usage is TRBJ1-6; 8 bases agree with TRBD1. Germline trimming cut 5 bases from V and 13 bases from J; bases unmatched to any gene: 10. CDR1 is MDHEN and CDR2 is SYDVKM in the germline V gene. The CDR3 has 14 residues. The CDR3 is CASSPPGQANPLHF. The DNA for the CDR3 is TGTGCCAGCAGTCCCCCGGGACAGGCTAACCCCCTCCACTTT.

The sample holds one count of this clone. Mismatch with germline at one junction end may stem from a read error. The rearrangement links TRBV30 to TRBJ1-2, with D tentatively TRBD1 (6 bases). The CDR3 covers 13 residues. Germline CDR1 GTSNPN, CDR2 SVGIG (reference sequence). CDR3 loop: CAWTQGHNDGYTF. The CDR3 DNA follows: TGTGCCTGGACGCAGGGACATAACGATGGCTACACCTTC.

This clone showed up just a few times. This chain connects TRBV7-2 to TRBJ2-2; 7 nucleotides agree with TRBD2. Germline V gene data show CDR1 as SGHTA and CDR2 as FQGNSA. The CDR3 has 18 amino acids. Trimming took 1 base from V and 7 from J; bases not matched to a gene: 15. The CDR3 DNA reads TGTGCCAGCAGCTTAGTCCTGCGGACATTCGGGAGGCACGGGGAGCTGTTTTTT. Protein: CASSLVLRTFGRHGELFF.

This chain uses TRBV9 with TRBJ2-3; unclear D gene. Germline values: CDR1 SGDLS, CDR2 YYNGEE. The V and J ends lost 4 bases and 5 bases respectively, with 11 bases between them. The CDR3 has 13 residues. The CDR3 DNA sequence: TGTGCCAGCAGCACCCAGTGGAGAGATACGCAGTATTTT. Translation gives CASSTQWRDTQYF.

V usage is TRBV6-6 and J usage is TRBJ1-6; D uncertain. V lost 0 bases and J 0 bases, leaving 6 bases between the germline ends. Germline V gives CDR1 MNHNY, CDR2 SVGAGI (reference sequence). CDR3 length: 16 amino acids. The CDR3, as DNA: TGTGCCAGCAGTTACTCGAGAAGCTCCTATAATTCACCCCTCCACTTT. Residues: CASSYSRSSYNSPLHF.

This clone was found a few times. The CDR3, as DNA: TGTGCCAGTAGTTTCACCGGGACTAGCCAAAACCAGTTCTTC. Its protein product is CASSFTGTSQNQFF. The chain carries TRBV19 and TRBJ2-1; 9 nucleotides line up with TRBD2. Germline lookup yields CDR1 LNHDA and CDR2 SQIVND (reference sequence). The CDR3 is 14 residues long. J was trimmed by 13 bases and V by 5 bases; bases with no gene match: 12.

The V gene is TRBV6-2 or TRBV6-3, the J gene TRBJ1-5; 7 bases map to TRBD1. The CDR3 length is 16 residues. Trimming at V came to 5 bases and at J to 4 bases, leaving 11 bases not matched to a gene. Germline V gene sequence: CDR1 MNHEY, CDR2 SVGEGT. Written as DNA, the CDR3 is TGTGCCAGCAGTCCCTTCGGGACAGTCCTAAATCAGCCCCAGCATTTT. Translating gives CASSPFGTVLNQPQHF.

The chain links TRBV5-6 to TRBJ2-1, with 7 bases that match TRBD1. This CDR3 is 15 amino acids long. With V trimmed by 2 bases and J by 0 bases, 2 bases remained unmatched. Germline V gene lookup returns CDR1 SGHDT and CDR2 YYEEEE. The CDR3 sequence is CASSFRGSSYNEQFF. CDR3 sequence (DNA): TGTGCCAGCAGCTTCAGGGGGAGCTCCTACAATGAGCAGTTCTTC.

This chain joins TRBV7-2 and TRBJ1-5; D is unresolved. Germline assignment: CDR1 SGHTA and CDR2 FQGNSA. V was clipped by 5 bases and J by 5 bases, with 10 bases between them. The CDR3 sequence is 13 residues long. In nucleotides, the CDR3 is TGTGCCAGCAGCCAGGCGGGTCATCAGCCCCAGCATTTT. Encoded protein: CASSQAGHQPQHF.

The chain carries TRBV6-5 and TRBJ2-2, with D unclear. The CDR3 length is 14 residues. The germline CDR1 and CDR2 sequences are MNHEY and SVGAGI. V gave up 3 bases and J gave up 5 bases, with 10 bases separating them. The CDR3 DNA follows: TGTGCCAGCAGTTATTACAGAGCTACCGGGGAGCTGTTTTTT. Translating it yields CASSYYRATGELFF.

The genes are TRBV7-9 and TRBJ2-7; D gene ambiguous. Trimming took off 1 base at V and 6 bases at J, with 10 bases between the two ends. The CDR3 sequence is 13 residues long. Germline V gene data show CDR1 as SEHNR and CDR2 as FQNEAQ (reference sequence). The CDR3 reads CASSLGGTTEQYF. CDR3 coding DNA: TGTGCCAGCAGCTTAGGCGGAACTACCGAGCAGTACTTC.